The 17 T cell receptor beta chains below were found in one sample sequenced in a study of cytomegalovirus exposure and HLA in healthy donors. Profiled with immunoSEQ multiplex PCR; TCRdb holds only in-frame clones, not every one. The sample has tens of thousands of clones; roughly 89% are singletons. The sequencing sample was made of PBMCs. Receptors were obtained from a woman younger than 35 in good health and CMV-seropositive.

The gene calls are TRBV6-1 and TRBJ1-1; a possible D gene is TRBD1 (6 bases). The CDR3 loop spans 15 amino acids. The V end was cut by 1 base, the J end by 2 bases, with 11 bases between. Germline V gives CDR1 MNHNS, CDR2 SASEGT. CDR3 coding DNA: TGTGCCAGCAGTGAAGATCAGGGGACCAACACTGAAGCTTTCTTT. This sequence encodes CASSEDQGTNTEAFF.

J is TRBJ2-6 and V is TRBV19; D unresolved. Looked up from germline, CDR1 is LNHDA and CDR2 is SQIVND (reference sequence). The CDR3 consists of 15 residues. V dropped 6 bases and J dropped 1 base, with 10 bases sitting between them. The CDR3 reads CASSSVASGANVLTF. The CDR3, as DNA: TGTGCCAGTAGCTCCGTTGCGTCTGGGGCCAACGTCCTGACTTTC.

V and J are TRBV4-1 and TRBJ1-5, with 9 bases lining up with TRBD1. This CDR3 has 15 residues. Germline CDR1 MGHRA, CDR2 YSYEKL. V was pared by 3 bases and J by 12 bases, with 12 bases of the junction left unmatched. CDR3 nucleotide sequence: TGCGCCAGCAGCCAGAGTCCCGGGACAGGGCCGAACCAGCATTTT. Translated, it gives CASSQSPGTGPNQHF.

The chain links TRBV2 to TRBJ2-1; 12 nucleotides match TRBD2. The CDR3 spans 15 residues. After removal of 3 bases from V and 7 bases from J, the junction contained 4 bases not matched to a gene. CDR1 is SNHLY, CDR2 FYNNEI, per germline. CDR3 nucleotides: TGTGCCAGCAGTGATATGACTAGCGGGGGAAATGAGCAGTTCTTC. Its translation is CASSDMTSGGNEQFF. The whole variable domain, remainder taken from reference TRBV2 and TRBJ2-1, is EPEVTQTPSHQVTQMGQEVILRCVPISNHLYFYWYRQILGQKVEFLVSFYNNEISEKSEIFDDQFSVERPDGSNFTLKIRSTKLEDSAMYFCASSDMTSGGNEQFFGPGTRLTVL.

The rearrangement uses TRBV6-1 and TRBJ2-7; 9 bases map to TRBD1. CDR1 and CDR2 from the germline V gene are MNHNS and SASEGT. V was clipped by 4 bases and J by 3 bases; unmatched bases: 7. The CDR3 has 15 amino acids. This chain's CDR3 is CASSGSGTGHYEQYF. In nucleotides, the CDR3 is TGTGCCAGCAGTGGATCCGGGACAGGGCACTACGAGCAGTACTTC.

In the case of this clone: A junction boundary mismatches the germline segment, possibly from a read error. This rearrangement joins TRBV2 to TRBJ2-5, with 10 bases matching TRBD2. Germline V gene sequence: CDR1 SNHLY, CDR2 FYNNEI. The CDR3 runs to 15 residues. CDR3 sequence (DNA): TGTGCCAGCAGCGAAGCGGGAGGGCCATTAGAGACCCAGTACTTC. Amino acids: CASSEAGGPLETQYF.

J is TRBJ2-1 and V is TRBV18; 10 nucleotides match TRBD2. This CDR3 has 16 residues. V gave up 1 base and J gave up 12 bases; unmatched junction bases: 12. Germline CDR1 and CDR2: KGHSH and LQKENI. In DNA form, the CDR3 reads TGTGCCAGCTCACCACGCTCTAGCGGGAGTGATGGAGGGCAGTTCTTC. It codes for CASSPRSSGSDGGQFF.

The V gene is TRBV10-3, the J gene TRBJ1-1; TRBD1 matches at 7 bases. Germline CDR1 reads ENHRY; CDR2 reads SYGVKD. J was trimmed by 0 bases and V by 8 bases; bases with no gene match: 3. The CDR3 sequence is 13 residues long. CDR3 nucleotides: TGTGCCATCGGGGACAGCCTGAACACTGAAGCTTTCTTT. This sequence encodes CAIGDSLNTEAFF.

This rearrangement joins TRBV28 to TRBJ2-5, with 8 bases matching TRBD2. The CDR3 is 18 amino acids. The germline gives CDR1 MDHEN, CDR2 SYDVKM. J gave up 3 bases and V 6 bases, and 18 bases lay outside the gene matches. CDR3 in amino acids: CASRITVETSERKETQYF. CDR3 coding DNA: TGTGCCAGCAGAATTACGGTCGAGACTAGCGAGAGAAAAGAGACCCAGTACTTC. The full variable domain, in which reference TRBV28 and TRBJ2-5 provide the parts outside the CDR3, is DVKVTQSSRYLVKRTGEKVFLECVQDMDHENMFWYRQDPGLGLRLIYFSYDVKMKEKGDIPEGYSVSREKKERFSLILESASTNQTSMYLCASRITVETSERKETQYFGPGTRLLVL.

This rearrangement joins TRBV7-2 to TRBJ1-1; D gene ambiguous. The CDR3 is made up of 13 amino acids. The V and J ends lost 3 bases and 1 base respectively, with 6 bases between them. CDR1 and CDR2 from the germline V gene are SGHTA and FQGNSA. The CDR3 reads CASSFQENTEAFF. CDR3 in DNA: TGTGCCAGCAGCTTTCAGGAGAACACTGAAGCTTTCTTT. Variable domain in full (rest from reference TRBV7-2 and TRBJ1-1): GAGVSQSPSNKVTEKGKDVELRCDPISGHTALYWYRQSLGQGLEFLIYFQGNSAPDKSGLPSDRFSAERTGGSVSTLTIQRTQQEDSAVYLCASSFQENTEAFFGQGTRLTVV.

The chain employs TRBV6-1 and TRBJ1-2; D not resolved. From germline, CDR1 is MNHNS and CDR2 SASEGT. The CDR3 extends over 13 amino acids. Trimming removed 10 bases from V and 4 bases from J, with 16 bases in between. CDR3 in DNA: TGTGCCACCGATCAGAGGGCAAGCTATGGCTACACCTTC. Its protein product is CATDQRASYGYTF.

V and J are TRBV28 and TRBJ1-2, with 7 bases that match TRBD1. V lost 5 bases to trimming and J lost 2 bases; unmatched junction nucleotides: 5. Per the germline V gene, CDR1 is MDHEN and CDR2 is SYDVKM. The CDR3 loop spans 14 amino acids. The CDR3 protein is CASSPPGQNYGYTF. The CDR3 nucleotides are TGTGCCAGCAGTCCTCCGGGACAGAACTATGGCTACACCTTC.

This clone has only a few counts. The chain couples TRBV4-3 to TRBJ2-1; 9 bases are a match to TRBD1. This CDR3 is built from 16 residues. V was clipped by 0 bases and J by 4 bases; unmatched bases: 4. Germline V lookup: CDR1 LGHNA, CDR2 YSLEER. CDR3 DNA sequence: TGCGCCAGCAGCCAAGAGCCCGGGACAGGGTACAATGAGCAGTTCTTC. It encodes CASSQEPGTGYNEQFF.

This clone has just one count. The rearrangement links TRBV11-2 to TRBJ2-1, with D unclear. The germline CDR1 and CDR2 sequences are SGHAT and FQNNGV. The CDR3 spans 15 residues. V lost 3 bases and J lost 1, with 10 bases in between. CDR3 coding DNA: TGTGCCAGCAGCTTGCCCCCCGGGTCCTACAATGAGCAGTTCTTC. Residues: CASSLPPGSYNEQFF.

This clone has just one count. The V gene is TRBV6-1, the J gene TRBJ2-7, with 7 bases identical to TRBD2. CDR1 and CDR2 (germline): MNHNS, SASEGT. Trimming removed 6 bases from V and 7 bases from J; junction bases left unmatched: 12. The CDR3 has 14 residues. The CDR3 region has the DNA TGTGCCAGCAGGGCGGTGGGGGGGTTGGGAGAGCAGTACTTC. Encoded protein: CASRAVGGLGEQYF.

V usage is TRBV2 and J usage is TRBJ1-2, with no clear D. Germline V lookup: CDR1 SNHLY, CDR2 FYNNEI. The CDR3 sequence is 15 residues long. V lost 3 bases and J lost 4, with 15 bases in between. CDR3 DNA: TGTGCCAGCAGTGACAGGCTCTCCCTACCCTATGGCTACACCTTC. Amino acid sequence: CASSDRLSLPYGYTF.

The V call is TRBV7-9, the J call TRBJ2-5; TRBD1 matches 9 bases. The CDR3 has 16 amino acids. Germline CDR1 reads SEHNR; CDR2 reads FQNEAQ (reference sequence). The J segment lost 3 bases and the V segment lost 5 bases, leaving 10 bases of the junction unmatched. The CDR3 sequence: CASSGRDRVAEETQYF. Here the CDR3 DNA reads TGTGCCAGCAGCGGTCGGGACAGGGTGGCAGAAGAGACCCAGTACTTC.